Following are 4 T cell receptor beta chains from one sample sequenced in a study. Each CDR3 protein gets one entry after TCRdb re-called the RT-PCR reads with MiXCR. Among fewer than 800,000 distinct CDR3 sequences listed, around 14% were seen once. Source material: memory CD4+ T cells from blood. The receptors stem from a female donor in good health, serving as a healthy control.

This clonotype was observed at least ten times. The V and J genes are TRBV5-1 and TRBJ2-5; D not certain. The CDR3 is made up of 15 amino acids. Germline CDR1 SGHRS, CDR2 YFSETQ. V shed 3 bases and J shed 4 bases, with 16 bases lying between them. The CDR3 is CASSYRPDPGETQYF. The CDR3, as DNA: TGCGCCAGCAGCTACCGGCCCGATCCAGGAGAGACCCAGTACTTC.

Turning to this clonotype: The junction does not match germline at one end; this may be a read error. The J gene is TRBJ1-1, the V gene TRBV11-2; D possibly corresponds to TRBD1 (6 bases). The CDR3 extends over 15 amino acids. Per germline, CDR1 SGHAT and CDR2 FQNNGV. The CDR3 protein is CASSPLTGTNNEAFF. DNA of the CDR3: TGTGCCAGCAGCCCATTGACAGGAACGAACAATGAAGCTTTCTTT.

This clonotype came up a few times. The CDR3 nucleotides read TGTGCCACTCGAGGCGGAGGGAATATCTACGAGCAGTACTTC. The encoded protein is CATRGGGNIYEQYF. This chain joins TRBV6-2 or TRBV6-3 and TRBJ2-7; tentatively, D is TRBD2 (6 bases). Per the germline V gene, CDR1 is MNHEY and CDR2 is SVGEGT. This CDR3 is built from 14 residues. V dropped 10 bases and J dropped 3 bases, with 19 bases sitting between them.

A few counts support this clonotype. V and J are TRBV24-1 and TRBJ2-3; the D gene is possibly TRBD2 (5 bases). The germline V and J ends were trimmed by 0 bases and 2 bases, with 11 bases remaining between them. The CDR3 sequence is 16 residues long. CDR1 and CDR2 (germline): KGHDR, SFDVKD. CDR3 nucleotides: TGTGCCACCAGTGATTTGGCCAGCGGAGACACAGATACGCAGTATTTT. Amino acid sequence: CATSDLASGDTDTQYF.